This T cell receptor beta chain is from a study of cytotoxic CD8 clonotypes in ibrutinib-treated CLL. The table came from immunoSEQ multiplex PCR; TCRdb's copy has only in-frame clones and leaves some out. The sample shows hundreds of thousands of clones, 60% to 75% of them seen only once. The CDR3 is made up of 15 amino acids. Germline values: CDR1 SGDLS, CDR2 YYNGEE. V was clipped by 4 bases and J by 2 bases, with 15 bases between them. The receptor's source is a human donor with chronic lymphocytic leukemia. The J gene is TRBJ1-2, the V gene TRBV9; D is perhaps TRBD1 (5 bases). Sequenced here: PBMCs, sampled after 24 months of ibrutinib treatment. CDR3 sequence (DNA): TGTGCCAGCAGCCCGGACACCTCCCCGAACTATGGCTACACCTTC. Protein: CASSPDTSPNYGYTF.